A selection of T cell receptor beta chains follows, all from one sample in a study of cytomegalovirus exposure and HLA in healthy donors. Data came from immunoSEQ multiplex PCR; TCRdb stores just in-frame clones and leaves some out. The sample holds approximately 110,000 clones, 75% to 85% seen once. The sample comprised PBMCs. The receptor source for this set is a man aged 18 to 29 in good health and CMV-seronegative. The CDR3 runs from the conserved cysteine through the conserved F or W. Each record gives: CDR3 DNA, CDR3 protein, clone size, V gene, J gene, D gene. The D gene is left open where the match is weak. Not every row has a clone size; where given, it reads once, few, many or a size class.

cdr3_nt: TGTGCCAGCAGCCTCCCGTCGGACACTGAAGCTTTCTTT
cdr3_aa: CASSLPSDTEAFF
clone_size: NA
v_call: TRBV11-2
j_call: TRBJ1-1
d_call: NA

cdr3_nt: TGTGCCAGCAGTCCCTCCGGGACTAGCGGGTTCAATGAGCAGTTCTTC
cdr3_aa: CASSPSGTSGFNEQFF
clone_size: NA
v_call: TRBV27
j_call: TRBJ2-1
d_call: TRBD2

cdr3_nt: TGCAGCGTTCGACAGATGCAGAACACTGAAGCTTTCTTT
cdr3_aa: CSVRQMQNTEAFF
clone_size: NA
v_call: TRBV29-1
j_call: TRBJ1-1
d_call: NA

cdr3_nt: TGTGCCAGCAGCTTATCGCAGGGCGTGAATGGCTACACCTTC
cdr3_aa: CASSLSQGVNGYTF
clone_size: NA
v_call: TRBV7-2
j_call: TRBJ1-2
d_call: NA

cdr3_nt: TGTGCCAGTAGTATAGTCTGGGGGCAGGAAGGCACAGATACGCAGTATTTT
cdr3_aa: CASSIVWGQEGTDTQYF
clone_size: NA
v_call: TRBV19
j_call: TRBJ2-3
d_call: NA

cdr3_nt: TGTGCCAGCAGCTTAGGTGTCCGGACAGTTAACACCGGGGAGCTGTTTTTT
cdr3_aa: CASSLGVRTVNTGELFF
clone_size: NA
v_call: TRBV7-9
j_call: TRBJ2-2
d_call: NA

cdr3_nt: TGCGCCAGCAGCCAAGTAAGCGGGACCGCCAATGAGCAGTTCTTC
cdr3_aa: CASSQVSGTANEQFF
clone_size: few
v_call: TRBV4-1
j_call: TRBJ2-1
d_call: TRBD2

cdr3_nt: TGTGCCAGCAGTTTTTTCGGGAGCAATCAGCCCCAGCATTTT
cdr3_aa: CASSFFGSNQPQHF
clone_size: few
v_call: TRBV28
j_call: TRBJ1-5
d_call: NA

cdr3_nt: TGTGCCAGCAGCGACGCGCCCCGTGGACAGGGCGGGGTCCAGCATTTT
cdr3_aa: CASSDAPRGQGGVQHF
clone_size: NA
v_call: TRBV9
j_call: TRBJ1-5
d_call: TRBD1

cdr3_nt: TGTGCCAGCGGTGGGTGGGAGTGGCAAATGAATAACTATGGCTACACCTTC
cdr3_aa: CASGGWEWQMNNYGYTF
clone_size: NA
v_call: TRBV6-1
j_call: TRBJ1-2
d_call: NA